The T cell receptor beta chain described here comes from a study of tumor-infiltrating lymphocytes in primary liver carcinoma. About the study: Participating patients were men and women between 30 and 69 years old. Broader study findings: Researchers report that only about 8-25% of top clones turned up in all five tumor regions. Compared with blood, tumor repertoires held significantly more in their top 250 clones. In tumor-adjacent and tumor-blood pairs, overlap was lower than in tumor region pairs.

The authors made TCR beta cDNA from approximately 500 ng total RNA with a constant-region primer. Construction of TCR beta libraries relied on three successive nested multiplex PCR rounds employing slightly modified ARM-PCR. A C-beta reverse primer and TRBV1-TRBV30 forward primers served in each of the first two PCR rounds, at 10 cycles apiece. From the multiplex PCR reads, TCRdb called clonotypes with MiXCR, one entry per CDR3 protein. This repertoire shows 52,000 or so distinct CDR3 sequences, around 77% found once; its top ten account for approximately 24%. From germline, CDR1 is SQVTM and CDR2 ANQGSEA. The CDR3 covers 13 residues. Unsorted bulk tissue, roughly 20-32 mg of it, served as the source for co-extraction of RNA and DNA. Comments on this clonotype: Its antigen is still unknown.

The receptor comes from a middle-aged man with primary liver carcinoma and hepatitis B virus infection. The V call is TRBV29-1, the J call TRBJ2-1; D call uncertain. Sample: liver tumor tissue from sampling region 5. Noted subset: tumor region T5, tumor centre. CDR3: CCIWKGNLNEQFF. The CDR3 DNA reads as TGCTGCATTTGGAAAGGGAACTTAAATGAGCAGTTCTTC.